The clone carrying this T cell receptor beta chain occurred a few times. Its matching antigen is unknown. TCRdb reanalysed the 5' RACE reads using MiXCR and keeps one entry per CDR3 protein. The sample lists approximately 470,000 distinct CDR3 sequences; approximately 15% were seen once. The sample belongs to a study of identical twins. General study points: Models underpredicted monozygotic twin sharing of out-of-frame TCR alpha.

Germline V gene sequence: CDR1 SGHRS, CDR2 YFSETQ. The CDR3 totals 15 residues. The V end was cut by 1 base, the J end by 7 bases, with 17 bases between. This same sample was also part of a study on yellow fever vaccine responses in identical twins. That report notes: Reportedly, twins showed a vaccine T cell response that looked partly convergent and partly personalized.

Source material: CD4+ T cells sorted from blood. The source is a woman between 18 and 30 years old in good health. The chain links TRBV5-1 to TRBJ1-2, with D unclear. The CDR3 nucleotides are TGCGCCAGCAGCTTGTCATCCGGCCCCGAGAGTGGCTACACCTTC. Translated: CASSLSSGPESGYTF.